A single sample is the source of the 14 T cell receptor beta chains below, sequenced in a study of molecular identifiers for immune sequencing clone quantification. In TCRdb, the PCR reads were re-called with MiXCR into one record per CDR3 protein. This sample yields over 600,000 distinct CDR3 sequences, of which 20% are seen a single time; 0.7% to 1% belongs to the top ten. The sequenced sample consisted of naive CD8+ T cells from blood, with Jurkat cell RNA spiked in. Subset described: FACS-sorted CD8+CD4-CCR7+CD45RA+ naive T cells. These receptors were obtained from a human donor in good health. Some libraries in this study had Jurkat cell RNA spiked in.

This rearrangement joins TRBV7-9 to TRBJ1-3; D is possibly TRBD1 (5 bases). V was pared by 4 bases and J by 1 base, with 14 bases between. Germline V CDR1 and CDR2: SEHNR, FQNEAQ (reference sequence). This CDR3 region has 16 residues. The CDR3 DNA is TGTGCCAGCAGCTCCGAGACAGCGCCGTCTGGAAACACCATATATTTT. Protein product: CASSSETAPSGNTIYF.

This clonotype was seen ten or more times. The rearrangement joins TRBV4-2 to TRBJ2-1; 13 bases are a match to TRBD2. The CDR3 consists of 15 residues. The ends lost 5 bases at V and 7 bases at J; junction bases unmatched: 5. Germline V gene sequence: CDR1 LGHNA, CDR2 YNFKEQ. The CDR3 DNA is TGTGCCAGCAGCGCAAGGACTAGCGGGAGTAATGAGCAGTTCTTC. It codes for CASSARTSGSNEQFF.

On this clonotype itself: A much larger clone is a single base away; this may be a read error. The rearrangement uses TRBV6-2 or TRBV6-3 and TRBJ2-1; 7 nucleotides align to TRBD1. After removal of 7 bases from V and 11 bases from J, the junction contained 8 bases not matched to a gene. The CDR3 has 12 residues. Germline CDR1 is MNHEY and CDR2 is SVGEGT. The CDR3 reads CASKIGGDKQFF. DNA for the CDR3: TGTGCCAGCAAAATAGGGGGCGACAAGCAGTTCTTC.

To note about this clonotype: Being one base from a much bigger clone, this may be a read error. V gene TRBV20-1 combines with J gene TRBJ2-7; D is perhaps TRBD2 (5 bases). Germline CDR1 DFQATT, CDR2 SNEGSKA (reference sequence). The CDR3 is made up of 17 amino acids. The CDR3 here is CGARDLSPEADSYEQYF. The DNA for the CDR3 is TGCGGTGCTAGAGATCTTAGCCCGGAGGCGGACTCCTACGAGCAGTACTTC.

This clonotype was seen ten or more times. The chain has TRBV15 and TRBJ2-1, with 9 bases aligning to TRBD2. CDR1 is LNHNV, CDR2 YYDKDF, per germline (reference sequence). The junction had 15 bases not matched to a gene; V was cut back by 5 bases and J by 7 bases. The CDR3 runs 17 residues. DNA of the CDR3: TGTGCCACCAGCTTACCCGCTGCGGGGGGGCCGGGGAATGAGCAGTTCTTC. It codes for CATSLPAAGGPGNEQFF. Drawing the rest from reference TRBV15 and TRBJ2-1, the complete variable domain is DAMVIQNPRYQVTQFGKPVTLSCSQTLNHNVMYWYQQKSSQAPKLLFHYYDKDFNNEADTPDNFQSRRPNTSFCFLDIRSPGLGDTAMYLCATSLPAAGGPGNEQFFGPGTRLTVL.

This clonotype was recorded at least ten times. The V call is TRBV11-2, the J call TRBJ2-1, with unresolved D. The CDR3 covers 15 residues. Germline V gives CDR1 SGHAT, CDR2 FQNNGV. V lost 4 bases and J 0 bases, leaving 10 bases between the germline ends. The DNA for the CDR3 is TGTGCCAGCAGCTCCGATAGGAGCTCCTACAATGAGCAGTTCTTC. This gives the protein CASSSDRSSYNEQFF.

Comment on this clonotype: A much larger clone differs from this one at a single base, so this may be a read error. V gene TRBV20-1 combines with J gene TRBJ2-3; D call uncertain. Germline lookup yields CDR1 DFQATT and CDR2 SNEGSKA (reference sequence). This CDR3 is built from 10 residues. CDR3 bases: TGCAGTGCCGCCACAGATACGCAGTGTTTT. It yields the protein CSAATDTQCF.

This clonotype was counted only a few times. The chain has TRBV4-1 and TRBJ2-4; D unresolved. The CDR3 totals 15 residues. Germline V CDR1 and CDR2: MGHRA, YSYEKL. V was clipped by 1 base and J by 1 base, with 8 bases between them. CDR3 amino acids: CASSQVRVAKNIQYF. CDR3 nucleotide sequence: TGCGCCAGCAGCCAAGTTCGGGTGGCCAAAAACATTCAGTACTTC.

This clonotype has ten or more counts. V gene TRBV19 combines with J gene TRBJ2-7; D might be TRBD2 (6 bases). The length of the CDR3 is 14 residues. The V and J ends lost 3 bases and 6 bases respectively, with 15 bases between them. CDR1 LNHDA and CDR2 SQIVND come from the germline V gene (reference sequence). In DNA, the CDR3 is TGTGCCAGTAGTATGGATTCCGGGGGATCCGAGCAGTACTTC. This gives the protein CASSMDSGGSEQYF.

CDR3 residues: CASSLRQGIPDTQYF. DNA for the CDR3: TGTGCCAGCAGCTTAAGGCAGGGGATCCCAGATACGCAGTATTTT. The chain has TRBV13 and TRBJ2-3; TRBD1 might be the D (6 bases). CDR1 is PRHDT, CDR2 FYEKMQ, per germline (reference sequence). The V gene lost 2 bases and the J gene lost 4 bases, with 13 bases spanning the gap. This CDR3 has 15 amino acids.

The table lists this clonotype with many counts. The chain couples TRBV7-2 to TRBJ2-4; no clear D. Germline CDR1 is SGHTA and CDR2 is FQGNSA. V was shortened by 5 bases and J by 5 bases, with 19 bases between the two germline ends. The CDR3 loop spans 16 amino acids. The CDR3 DNA is TGTGCCAGCAGCCTAACACGGGCGTTTCCGGAAAACATTCAGTACTTC. Amino acid sequence: CASSLTRAFPENIQYF.

This clonotype was recorded at least ten times. The V and J genes are TRBV4-1 and TRBJ1-3; 7 positions agree with TRBD1. The CDR3 length is 16 residues. J was trimmed by 0 bases and V by 0 bases; bases with no gene match: 2. The V gene's germline CDR1 is MGHRA and CDR2 YSYEKL. For the CDR3, the DNA is TGCGCCAGCAGCCAAGAGGGACAGCTCTCTGGAAACACCATATATTTT. Translating gives CASSQEGQLSGNTIYF.

Turning to this clonotype: A read error may produce the germline difference seen at one junction end. The chain is built from TRBV12-3 or TRBV12-4 and TRBJ2-1; 7 nucleotides agree with TRBD2. This CDR3 spans 15 amino acids. In DNA, the CDR3 is TGTGCCAGCAGTCTTGACGGACGGGACTACAATGGGCAGTTCTTC. Translation gives CASSLDGRDYNGQFF.

Ten or more counts support this clonotype. The chain uses TRBV7-9 and TRBJ2-7; D gene unclear. The V end lost 2 bases, the J end lost 3 bases, and 14 bases lay between the germline ends. This CDR3 is built from 15 residues. Germline CDR1 SEHNR, CDR2 FQNEAQ (reference sequence). The DNA for the CDR3 is TGTGCCAGCAGCTTAAACCCATCCGTAGACTACGAGCAGTACTTC. Amino acid sequence: CASSLNPSVDYEQYF.